In this sample, the clone carrying this T cell receptor (beta chain) turned up a few times. Enrollment shut out patients with autoimmune disease history or systemic immunosuppression. The source of the sample is a study of OX40 agonist ivuxolimab in advanced cancers. Study in general: Two patients with cutaneous melanoma and one with hepatocellular carcinoma, three in total, showed partial responses.

TCRdb keeps only in-frame clones here, not all; method: immunoSEQ multiplex PCR. The table lists about 67,000 clones, 85% of them singletons, with approximately 2% in the top ten. Germline CDR1 GTSNPN, CDR2 SVGIG (reference sequence). The CDR3 has 14 residues. The V and J ends lost 2 bases and 0 bases respectively, with 8 bases between them. The rearrangement uses TRBV30 and TRBJ1-5, with D possibly matching TRBD1 (6 bases). This sequence was found in an adult with an advanced solid tumor such as melanoma, head and neck, liver or kidney cancer. Source: CD4+ or CD8+ T cells sorted from blood, taken in a trial of the OX40 agonist ivuxolimab. CDR3 in amino acids: CAWSWDISNQPQHF. CDR3 DNA sequence: TGTGCCTGGAGTTGGGACATTAGCAATCAGCCCCAGCATTTT. Full variable domain (missing parts from reference TRBV30 and TRBJ1-5): SQTIHQWPATLVQPVGSPLSLECTVEGTSNPNLYWYRQAAGRGLQLLFYSVGIGQISSEVPQNLSASRPQDRQFILSSKKLLLSDSGFYLCAWSWDISNQPQHFGDGTRLSIL.